These 21 T cell receptor beta chains were all obtained from the same sample, sequenced in a study of T cells in Graves' hyperthyroidism and ophthalmopathy. Researchers amplified the TCR beta CDR3 regions from RNA transcripts. TCR CDR3 underwent first-round RT-PCR with the HTBI primer set. TCRdb redid the calling of the multiplex PCR reads with MiXCR, one entry per CDR3 protein. The data contain about 400,000 distinct CDR3 sequences, more than 12% of them singletons. The specimen was blood. Receptors originate from a woman between 25 and 40 years old with Graves' ophthalmopathy.

This clonotype was picked up many times. The J gene is TRBJ2-3, the V gene TRBV3-1; D remains ambiguous. Per germline, CDR1 LGHDT and CDR2 YNNKEL (reference sequence). Between the trimmed V and J ends, which lost 5 bases and 0 bases, there was a span of 15 bases. This CDR3 is 16 amino acids long. This chain's CDR3 is CASSDRYNDSTDTQYF. In DNA form, the CDR3 reads TGTGCCAGCAGCGATCGTTACAACGATAGCACAGATACGCAGTATTTT.

This clonotype showed up many times. V is TRBV20-1 and J is TRBJ2-3, with TRBD2 matching over 7 bases. The CDR3 totals 15 residues. J was trimmed by 6 bases and V by 6 bases; bases with no gene match: 15. Germline-derived CDR1 and CDR2 are DFQATT and SNEGSKA (reference sequence). This chain's CDR3 is CSAHSGSTGRDTQYF. The CDR3 coding sequence is TGCAGTGCACACTCCGGGTCGACCGGGAGGGATACGCAGTATTTT.

This clonotype has ten or more counts. V usage is TRBV12-3 or TRBV12-4 and J usage is TRBJ1-1; D remains unclear. V lost 7 bases and J 4 bases, leaving 16 bases between the germline ends. CDR3 size: 14 residues. CDR3 sequence (DNA): TGTGCCAGCACCCTATCCGGTGAGATCACTGAAGCTTTCTTT. Protein product: CASTLSGEITEAFF.

This clonotype was seen at least ten times. The gene calls are TRBV27 and TRBJ2-3; 14 bases are a match to TRBD2. Germline V lookup: CDR1 MNHEY, CDR2 SMNVEV (reference sequence). The ends lost 7 bases at V and 2 bases at J; junction bases unmatched: 5. The CDR3 spans 16 residues. The CDR3 is CASTGTSGGNTDTQYF. The CDR3 DNA reads as TGTGCCAGCACCGGGACTAGCGGGGGCAACACAGATACGCAGTATTTT.

The rearrangement uses TRBV19 and TRBJ2-1, with a weak D call TRBD2 (5 bases). Germline V gene lookup returns CDR1 LNHDA and CDR2 SQIVND (reference sequence). Trimming removed 8 bases at V and 4 bases at J, with 30 bases between. CDR3 size: 19 residues. For the CDR3, the DNA is TGTGCCAGTCCCACTCGAGAGGCTAGCCTGCGGTCCTCTTACAATGAGCAGTTCTTC. This codes for CASPTREASLRSSYNEQFF.

This clonotype was observed many times. This chain connects TRBV28 to TRBJ1-3; D not certain. Per the germline V gene, CDR1 is MDHEN and CDR2 is SYDVKM. CDR3 length equals 15 residues. V shed 2 bases and J shed 1 base, with 9 bases lying between them. The CDR3 reads CASSLGGQSGNTIYF. The CDR3 bases are TGTGCCAGCAGTTTAGGTGGCCAGTCTGGAAACACCATATATTTT.

This clonotype occurred many times. The chain employs TRBV6-2 or TRBV6-3 and TRBJ2-1; 9 bases agree with TRBD2. Germline V gene lookup returns CDR1 MNHEY and CDR2 SVGEGT. Germline trimming cut 0 bases from V and 4 bases from J; bases unmatched to any gene: 7. The CDR3 extends over 17 amino acids. As DNA, the CDR3 is TGTGCCAGCAGTTACTCACGACTAGCGGCCGTTTACAATGAGCAGTTCTTC. Its protein is CASSYSRLAAVYNEQFF.

This clonotype was seen ten or more times. J is TRBJ1-1 and V is TRBV2; TRBD1 agrees at 8 bases. This CDR3 comprises 13 residues. V shed 8 bases, J shed 2 bases, and the junction held 4 bases outside the gene matches. From germline, CDR1 is SNHLY and CDR2 FYNNEI. The CDR3 is CASLDRANTEAFF. In DNA, the CDR3 is TGTGCCAGCCTGGACAGGGCAAACACTGAAGCTTTCTTT.

The chain uses TRBV19 and TRBJ2-1; D may correspond to TRBD1 or TRBD2 (5 bases each). Trimming stripped 2 bases from V and 8 bases from J, with 13 bases between. The CDR3 runs to 14 residues. Germline loops: CDR1 LNHDA, CDR2 SQIVND (reference sequence). The CDR3 here is CASSIIGAVYEQFF. The CDR3 coding sequence is TGTGCCAGTAGTATAATCGGGGCTGTGTATGAGCAGTTCTTC.

The sample holds a few counts of this clonotype. This may arise from a read error, as a much more abundant clone is one base away. The chain joins TRBV6-2 or TRBV6-3 to TRBJ1-2; D is undetermined. Germline values: CDR1 MNHEY, CDR2 SVGEGT. This CDR3 comprises 15 residues. The CDR3 reads CASSANQVFFYDYTF. DNA for the CDR3: TGTGCCAGCAGTGCGAACCAGGTTTTCTTCTATGACTACACCTTC.

This sequence joins TRBV9 and TRBJ2-3, with unresolved D. The V gene's germline CDR1 is SGDLS and CDR2 YYNGEE. The CDR3 loop spans 15 amino acids. The V end was cut by 3 bases, the J end by 6 bases, with 17 bases between. CDR3 DNA sequence: TGTGCCAGCAGCGCCAATCCTCGAATTGTGGATACGCAGTATTTT. Protein sequence: CASSANPRIVDTQYF. Full variable domain (rest looked up from reference TRBV9 and TRBJ2-3): DSGVTQTPKHLITATGQRVTLRCSPRSGDLSVYWYQQSLDQGLQFLIQYYNGEERAKGNILERFSAQQFPDLHSELNLSSLELGDSALYFCASSANPRIVDTQYFGPGTRLTVL.

The chain carries TRBV12-3 or TRBV12-4 and TRBJ1-5; 7 bases fit TRBD1. The trim removed 5 bases at V and 4 bases at J, leaving 11 bases unmatched. CDR3 length: 16 residues. The CDR3, as DNA: TGTGCCAGCAGTCACGGAAACAGGGGTTCTAATCAGCCCCAGCATTTT. Amino acids: CASSHGNRGSNQPQHF.

This chain uses TRBV15 with TRBJ2-7; D unresolved. The CDR3 has 16 residues. V was trimmed by 0 bases and J by 0 bases, leaving 12 bases between them. From germline, CDR1 is LNHNV and CDR2 YYDKDF (reference sequence). CDR3 sequence reads: CATSRDVTQSSYEQYF. The DNA of the CDR3 is TGTGCCACCAGCAGAGATGTGACACAGAGCTCCTACGAGCAGTACTTC. The full variable domain, its missing parts supplied by reference TRBV15 and TRBJ2-7, is DAMVIQNPRYQVTQFGKPVTLSCSQTLNHNVMYWYQQKSSQAPKLLFHYYDKDFNNEADTPDNFQSRRPNTSFCFLDIRSPGLGDTAMYLCATSRDVTQSSYEQYFGPGTRLTVT.

This clonotype was seen ten or more times. The rearrangement joins TRBV6-1 to TRBJ2-3; the match to TRBD1 covers 9 bases. Unmatched junction bases numbered 8, after V lost 6 bases and J lost 4 bases. Germline-derived CDR1 and CDR2 are MNHNS and SASEGT. This CDR3 contains 15 residues. The CDR3 region has the DNA TGTGCCAGCAGGAAGGGACAGGGAAGCTCAGATACGCAGTATTTT. This codes for CASRKGQGSSDTQYF.

This rearrangement joins TRBV12-5 to TRBJ1-6, with unresolved D. V lost 3 bases to trimming and J lost 9 bases, with 6 bases between them. The CDR3 length is 12 residues. The V gene's germline CDR1 is LGHNT and CDR2 FRNRAP. CDR3 bases: TGTGCTAGTGGTTTCCCCAGTTCACCCCTCCACTTT. Its protein product is CASGFPSSPLHF.

This clonotype was counted a few times. The gene calls are TRBV18 and TRBJ2-3, with 7 bases fitting TRBD1. Trimming at V came to 6 bases and at J to 3 bases, leaving 9 bases not matched to a gene. The CDR3 spans 15 residues. Germline CDR1 and CDR2: KGHSH and LQKENI. The CDR3 coding sequence is TGTGCCAGCTCCCCTGAGGGGGCACGGACAGATACGCAGTATTTT. Encoded protein: CASSPEGARTDTQYF.

The V and J genes are TRBV4-2 and TRBJ1-2; TRBD1 aligns across 10 bases. Unmatched junction bases numbered 15, after V lost 7 bases and J lost 4 bases. CDR3 size: 17 residues. Germline values: CDR1 LGHNA, CDR2 YNFKEQ. The CDR3 bases are TGTGCCAGCAACAATATGAATACGGGACAGGGGAGCTATGGCTACACCTTC. It is translated as CASNNMNTGQGSYGYTF.

This clonotype was seen many times. This chain joins TRBV11-3 and TRBJ2-1; possibly TRBD2 for D (7 bases). The CDR3 is made up of 13 amino acids. V shed 7 bases and J shed 7 bases, with 14 bases lying between them. Germline V gene sequence: CDR1 SGHNT, CDR2 YENEEA. The CDR3 nucleotides are TGTGCCAGCAACTGGGGGGGCGTAAATGAGCAGTTCTTC. Translating gives CASNWGGVNEQFF.

As regards this clonotype: A much larger clone differs from this one at a single base, so this may be a read error. The chain carries TRBV11-2 and TRBJ1-2; D possibly corresponds to TRBD1 (6 bases). From germline, CDR1 is SGHAT and CDR2 FQNNGV. The CDR3 runs 15 residues. CDR3 bases: TGTGCCAGCGGCTTAGAGGGGGGACTCCAATATGGCTACACCTTC. This sequence encodes CASGLEGGLQYGYTF.

This clonotype has a count of ten or more. The chain has TRBV7-2 and TRBJ2-1; D may correspond to TRBD1 or TRBD2 (6 bases each). The CDR3 is 14 residues long. Germline-derived CDR1 and CDR2 are SGHTA and FQGNSA. V was cut by 2 bases and J by 7 bases, with 12 bases left in between. The CDR3 coding sequence is TGTGCCAGCAGCTTAACTGGGGGGCTGAATGAGCAGTTCTTC. It specifies CASSLTGGLNEQFF. The variable domain in full, with the rest retrieved from reference TRBV7-2 and TRBJ2-1, is GAGVSQSPSNKVTEKGKDVELRCDPISGHTALYWYRQSLGQGLEFLIYFQGNSAPDKSGLPSDRFSAERTGGSVSTLTIQRTQQEDSAVYLCASSLTGGLNEQFFGPGTRLTVL.

This clonotype was found many times. CDR3 region: CASSYASGTAYEQYF. The CDR3 DNA follows: TGTGCCAGCAGTTACGCCTCCGGGACAGCCTACGAGCAGTACTTC. The chain uses TRBV6-1 and TRBJ2-7; TRBD1 matches at 7 bases. V lost 5 bases, J lost 2 bases, and 9 bases stayed unmatched. CDR3 length: 15 residues. CDR1 is MNHNS and CDR2 is SASEGT in the germline V gene.